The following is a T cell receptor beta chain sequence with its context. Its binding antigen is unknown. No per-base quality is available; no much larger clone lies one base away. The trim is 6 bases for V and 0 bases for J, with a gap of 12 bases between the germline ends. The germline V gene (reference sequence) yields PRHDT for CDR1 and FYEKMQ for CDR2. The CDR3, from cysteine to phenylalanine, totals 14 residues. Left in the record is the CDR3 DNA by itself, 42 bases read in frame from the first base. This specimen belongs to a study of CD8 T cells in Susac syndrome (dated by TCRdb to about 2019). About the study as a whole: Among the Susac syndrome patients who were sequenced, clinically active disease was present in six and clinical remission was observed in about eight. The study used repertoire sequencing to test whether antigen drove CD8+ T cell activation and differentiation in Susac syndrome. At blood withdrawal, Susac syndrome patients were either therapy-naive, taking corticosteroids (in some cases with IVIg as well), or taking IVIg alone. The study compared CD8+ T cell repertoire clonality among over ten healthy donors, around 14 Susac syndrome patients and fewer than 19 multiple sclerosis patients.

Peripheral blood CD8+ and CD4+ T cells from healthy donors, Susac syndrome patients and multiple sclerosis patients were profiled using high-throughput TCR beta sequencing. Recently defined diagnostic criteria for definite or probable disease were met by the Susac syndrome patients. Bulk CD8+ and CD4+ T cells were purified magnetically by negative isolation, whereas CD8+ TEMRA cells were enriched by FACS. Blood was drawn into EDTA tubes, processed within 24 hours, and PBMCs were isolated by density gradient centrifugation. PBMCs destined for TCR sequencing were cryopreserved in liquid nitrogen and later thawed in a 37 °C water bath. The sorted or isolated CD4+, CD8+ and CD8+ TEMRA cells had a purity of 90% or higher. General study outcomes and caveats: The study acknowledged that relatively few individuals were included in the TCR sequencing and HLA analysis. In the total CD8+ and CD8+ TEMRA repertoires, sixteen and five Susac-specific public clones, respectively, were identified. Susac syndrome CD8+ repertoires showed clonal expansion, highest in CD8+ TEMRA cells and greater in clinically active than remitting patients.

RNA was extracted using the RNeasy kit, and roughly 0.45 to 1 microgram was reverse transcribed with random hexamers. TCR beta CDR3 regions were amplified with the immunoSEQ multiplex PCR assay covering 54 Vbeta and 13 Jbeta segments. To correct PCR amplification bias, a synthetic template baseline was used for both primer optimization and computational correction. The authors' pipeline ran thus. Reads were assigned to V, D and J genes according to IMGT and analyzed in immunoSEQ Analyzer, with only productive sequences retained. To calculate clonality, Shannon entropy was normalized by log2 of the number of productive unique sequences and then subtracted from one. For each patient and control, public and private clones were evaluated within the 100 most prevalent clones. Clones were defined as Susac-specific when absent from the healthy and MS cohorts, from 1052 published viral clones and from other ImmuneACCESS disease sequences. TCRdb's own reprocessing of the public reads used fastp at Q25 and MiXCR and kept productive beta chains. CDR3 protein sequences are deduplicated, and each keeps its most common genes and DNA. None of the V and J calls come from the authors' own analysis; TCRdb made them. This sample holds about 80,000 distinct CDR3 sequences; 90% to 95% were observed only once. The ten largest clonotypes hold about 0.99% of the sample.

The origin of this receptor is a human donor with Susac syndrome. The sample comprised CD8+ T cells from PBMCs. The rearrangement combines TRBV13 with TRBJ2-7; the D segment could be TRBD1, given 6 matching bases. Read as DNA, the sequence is TGTGCCAGCAGTCCGGGACAAAGCTCCTACGAGCAGTACTTC. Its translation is CASSPGQSSYEQYF.